The T cell receptor beta chain under discussion was sequenced for a study of cytomegalovirus exposure and HLA in healthy donors. Across the whole study: Earlier findings included about 120 million unique TCR beta sequences obtained from about 179 million T cells.

About this clone itself: As yet, its antigen is unknown.

The PCR made use of 60 Vbeta and 13 Jbeta primers. TCRdb's copy holds only in-frame clones and misses some; the assay was immunoSEQ multiplex PCR. The data contain over 100,000 clones, approximately 80% of them seen just once; the ten biggest clones take up roughly 0.92%. Study-level findings and limits: Versus the approximately 700-donor mean, an Asian-associated ancestry cluster reportedly showed fewer N-insertions in a later analysis. Information on immune exposure was restricted to one variable (CMV serostatus).

Each donor was nominally healthy when sampled (though unrecorded immune exposures were likely). Specimen: PBMCs. This sequence was found in a woman aged 30 to 39 in good health and CMV-seronegative.

The chain's CDR3 is CASSSKTGTEEAFF. DNA for the CDR3: TGTGCCAGCAGTTCTAAAACCGGGACAGAAGAAGCTTTCTTT. The rearrangement links TRBV5-4 to TRBJ1-1, with 7 bases matching TRBD1. CDR3 length equals 14 residues. Germline CDR1 SGHNT, CDR2 YYREEE (reference sequence). V was pared by 5 bases and J by 8 bases, with 12 bases of the junction left unmatched.